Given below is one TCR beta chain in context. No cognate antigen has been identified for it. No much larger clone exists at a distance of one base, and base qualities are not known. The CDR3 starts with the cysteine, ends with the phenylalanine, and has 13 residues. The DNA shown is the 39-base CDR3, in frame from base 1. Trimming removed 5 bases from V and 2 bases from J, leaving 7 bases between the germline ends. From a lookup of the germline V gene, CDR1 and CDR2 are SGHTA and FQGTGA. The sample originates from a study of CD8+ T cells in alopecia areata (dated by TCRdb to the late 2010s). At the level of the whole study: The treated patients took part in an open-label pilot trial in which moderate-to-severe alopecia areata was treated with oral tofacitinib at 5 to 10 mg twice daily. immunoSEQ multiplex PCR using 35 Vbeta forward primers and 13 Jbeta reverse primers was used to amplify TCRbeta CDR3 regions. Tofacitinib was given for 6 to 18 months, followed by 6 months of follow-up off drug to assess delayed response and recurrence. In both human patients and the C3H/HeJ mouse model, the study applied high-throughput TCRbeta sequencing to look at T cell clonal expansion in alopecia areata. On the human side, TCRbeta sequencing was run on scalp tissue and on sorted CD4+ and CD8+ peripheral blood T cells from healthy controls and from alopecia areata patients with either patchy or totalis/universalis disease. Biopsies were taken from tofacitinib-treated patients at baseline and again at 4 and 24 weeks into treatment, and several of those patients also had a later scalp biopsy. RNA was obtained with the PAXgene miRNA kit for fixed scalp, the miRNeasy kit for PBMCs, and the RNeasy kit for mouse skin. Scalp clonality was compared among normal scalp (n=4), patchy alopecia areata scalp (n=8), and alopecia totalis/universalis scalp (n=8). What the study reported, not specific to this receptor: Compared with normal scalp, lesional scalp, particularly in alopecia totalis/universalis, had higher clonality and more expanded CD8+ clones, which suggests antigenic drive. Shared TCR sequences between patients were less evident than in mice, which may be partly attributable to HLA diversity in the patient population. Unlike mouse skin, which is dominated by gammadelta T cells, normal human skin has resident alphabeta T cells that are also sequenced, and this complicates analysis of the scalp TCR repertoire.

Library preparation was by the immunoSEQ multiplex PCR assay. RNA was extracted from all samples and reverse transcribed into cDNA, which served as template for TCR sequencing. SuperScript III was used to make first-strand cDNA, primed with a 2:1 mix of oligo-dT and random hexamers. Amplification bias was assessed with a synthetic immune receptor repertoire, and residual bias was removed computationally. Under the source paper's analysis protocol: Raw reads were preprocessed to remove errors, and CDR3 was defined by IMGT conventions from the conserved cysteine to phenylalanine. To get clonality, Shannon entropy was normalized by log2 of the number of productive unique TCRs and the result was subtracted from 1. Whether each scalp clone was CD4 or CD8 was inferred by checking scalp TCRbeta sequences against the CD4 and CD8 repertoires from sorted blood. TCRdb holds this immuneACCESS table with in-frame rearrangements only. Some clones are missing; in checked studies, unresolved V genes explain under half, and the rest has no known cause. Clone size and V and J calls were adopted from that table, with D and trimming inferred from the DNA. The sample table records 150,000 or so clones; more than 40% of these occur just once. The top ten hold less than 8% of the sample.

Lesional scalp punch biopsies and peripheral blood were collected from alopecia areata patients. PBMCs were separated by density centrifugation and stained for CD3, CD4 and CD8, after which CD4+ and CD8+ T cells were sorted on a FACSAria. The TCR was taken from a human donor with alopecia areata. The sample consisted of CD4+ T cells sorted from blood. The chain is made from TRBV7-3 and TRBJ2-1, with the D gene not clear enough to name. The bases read TGTGCCAGCAGCAATCCTGCCTACAATGAGCAGTTCTTC. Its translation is CASSNPAYNEQFF.